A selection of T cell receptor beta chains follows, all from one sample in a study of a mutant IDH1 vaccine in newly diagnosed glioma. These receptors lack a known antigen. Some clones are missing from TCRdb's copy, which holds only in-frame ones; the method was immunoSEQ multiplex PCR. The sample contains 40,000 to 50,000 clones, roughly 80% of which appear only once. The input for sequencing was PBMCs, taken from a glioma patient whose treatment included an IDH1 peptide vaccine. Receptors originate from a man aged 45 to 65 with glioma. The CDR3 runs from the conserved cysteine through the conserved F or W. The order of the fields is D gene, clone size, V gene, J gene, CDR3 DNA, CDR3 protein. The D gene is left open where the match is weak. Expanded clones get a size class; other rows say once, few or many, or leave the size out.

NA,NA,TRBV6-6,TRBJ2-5,TGTGCCAGCACCCAGCGTACGGCCGAGACCCAGTACTTC,CASTQRTAETQYF
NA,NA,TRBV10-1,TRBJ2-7,TGCGCCAGCAGTGAAGGAAGGACAAAGCAGTACTTC,CASSEGRTKQYF
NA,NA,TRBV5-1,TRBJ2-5,TGCGCCAGCAGCTTAGAGAGGCTATCCGGGGAGACCCAGTACTTC,CASSLERLSGETQYF
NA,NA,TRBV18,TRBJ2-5,TGTGCCAGCTCACCCGGGACAAAAGAGACCCAGTACTTC,CASSPGTKETQYF
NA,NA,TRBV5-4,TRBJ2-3,TGTGCCAGCAGCTTGAAGGTGGGGGGACGCACAGATACGCAGTATTTT,CASSLKVGGRTDTQYF
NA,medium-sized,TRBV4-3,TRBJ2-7,TGCGCCAGCAGCCAAGATCGAAGCCTCCCGGGGGAGCAGTACTTC,CASSQDRSLPGEQYF
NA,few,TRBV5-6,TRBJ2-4,TGTGCCAGCAGCTTGGGGTCGGGGCTTGGAGACATTCAGTACTTC,CASSLGSGLGDIQYF
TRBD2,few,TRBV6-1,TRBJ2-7,TGTGCCAGCAATCCGGGACTAGCTTCCTACGAGCAGTACTTC,CASNPGLASYEQYF
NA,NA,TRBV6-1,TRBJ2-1,TGTGCCAGCTGGGGTCATCAGGAGAACAATGAGCAGTTCTTC,CASWGHQENNEQFF
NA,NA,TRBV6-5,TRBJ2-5,TGTGCCAGCGGGACCCTTCAAGAGACCCAGTACTTC,CASGTLQETQYF
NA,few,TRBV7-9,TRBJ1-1,TGTGCCAGCTATCCGGACGGGAACACTGAAGCTTTCTTT,CASYPDGNTEAFF
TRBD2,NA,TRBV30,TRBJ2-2,TGTGCCTGGAGCCGACTAGCGGGGAACACCGGGGAGCTGTTTTTT,CAWSRLAGNTGELFF
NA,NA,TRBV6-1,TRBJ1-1,TGTGCCAGCAGTGTGGATTGGGAACAGGTGAAAGCTTTCTTT,CASSVDWEQVKAFF
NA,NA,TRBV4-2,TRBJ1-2,TGTGCCAGCAGCCAAGGAAAGGGCCTCTATGGCTACACCTTC,CASSQGKGLYGYTF
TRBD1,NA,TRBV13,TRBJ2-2,TGTGCCAGCAGCCGGGACAGGTCGAACACCGGGGAGCTGTTTTTT,CASSRDRSNTGELFF
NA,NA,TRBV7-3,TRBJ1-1,TGTGCCAGCAGCTTAACCCGAACAGGGTCGAACACTGAAGCTTTCTTT,CASSLTRTGSNTEAFF
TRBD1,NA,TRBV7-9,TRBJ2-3,TGTGCCAGCAGCCAAGACAGGGGGCCAGATACGCAGTATTTT,CASSQDRGPDTQYF
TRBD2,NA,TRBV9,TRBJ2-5,TGTGCCAGCAGCGTACGAGCGGGGGGGCAAGAGACCCAGTACTTC,CASSVRAGGQETQYF
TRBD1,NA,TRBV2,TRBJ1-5,TGTGCCAGCAGGAAGGTGGGGCAGGGGGTAGGTCAGCCCCAGCATTTT,CASRKVGQGVGQPQHF
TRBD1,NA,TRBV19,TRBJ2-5,TGTGCCAGTAGTATCCCGGGACAGGTCGGGAAAGAGACCCAGTACTTC,CASSIPGQVGKETQYF
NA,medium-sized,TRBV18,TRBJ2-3,TGTGCCACCACACTGCTAAGCACAGATACGCAGTATTTT,CATTLLSTDTQYF
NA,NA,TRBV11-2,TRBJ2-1,TGTGCCAGCAGCCCCTCGGTCGATGAGCAGTTCTTC,CASSPSVDEQFF
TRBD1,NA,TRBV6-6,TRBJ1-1,TGTGCCGGGGACAGGGGTCTTGACACTGAAGCTTTCTTT,CAGDRGLDTEAFF
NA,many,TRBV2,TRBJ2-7,TGTGCCAGCAGCGAACAGGGCAGCAACGAGCAGTACTTC,CASSEQGSNEQYF
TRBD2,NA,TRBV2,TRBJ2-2,TGTGCCAGCAGACAAGGGACTAGTTGGACCGGGGAGCTGTTTTTT,CASRQGTSWTGELFF
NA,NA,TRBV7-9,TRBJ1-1,TGTGCCAGCAGCTTAGCGTCGGGGGGCACTGAAGCTTTCTTT,CASSLASGGTEAFF
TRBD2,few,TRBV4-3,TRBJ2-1,TGCGCCAGCAGCCAAGGCGGGGGGGCAAATTTCTTC,CASSQGGGANFF
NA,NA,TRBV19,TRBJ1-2,TGTGCCAGTAGTATAGATGGCCTTCTGGGCTACACCTTC,CASSIDGLLGYTF
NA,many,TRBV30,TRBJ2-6,TGTGCCTGGAGTGTAGGGTCTGGGGCCAACGTCCTGACTTTC,CAWSVGSGANVLTF
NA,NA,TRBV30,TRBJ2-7,TGTGCCCGACGGGACGATTCCTACGAGCAGTACTTC,CARRDDSYEQYF
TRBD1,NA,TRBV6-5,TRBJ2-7,TGTGCCAGCAGGCCGGACAGGGCCTACGAGCAGTACTTC,CASRPDRAYEQYF
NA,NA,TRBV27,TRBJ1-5,TGTGCCAGCAGCATCCGGGGGAATCAGCCCCAGCATTTT,CASSIRGNQPQHF
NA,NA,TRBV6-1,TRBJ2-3,TGTGCCAGCAGTACTATACAGGGATCAGATACGCAGTATTTT,CASSTIQGSDTQYF
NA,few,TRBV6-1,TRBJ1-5,TGTGCCAGCAGTGGCAGGGTAGACCAGCCCCAGCATTTT,CASSGRVDQPQHF
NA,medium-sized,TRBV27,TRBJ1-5,TGTGCCAGCAGTTTATCCGTCTGGGGCAATCAGCCCCAGCATTTT,CASSLSVWGNQPQHF
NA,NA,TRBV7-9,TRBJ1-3,TGTGCCAGCAGCTTAGAGGTTCCTGGAAACACCATATATTTT,CASSLEVPGNTIYF
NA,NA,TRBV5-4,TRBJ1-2,TGTGCCAGCAGCTTGGCTGGGGGCGAGTATGGCTACACCTTC,CASSLAGGEYGYTF
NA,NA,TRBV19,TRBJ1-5,TGTGCCAGTAGTACCCAAAAGTGGTTCAATCAGCCCCAGCATTTT,CASSTQKWFNQPQHF
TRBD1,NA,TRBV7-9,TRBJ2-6,TGTGCCAGCAGCCTAGGGACAGGTTCCTCTGGGGCCAACGTCCTGACTTTC,CASSLGTGSSGANVLTF
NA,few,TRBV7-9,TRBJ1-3,TGTGCCAGCAGCGATCGTGGTGGGGCAGGGCACCTCTCTGGAAACACCATATATTTT,CASSDRGGAGHLSGNTIYF
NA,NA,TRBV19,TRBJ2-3,TGTGCCAGTAGTATAGTCCGGGGGCGCACAGATACGCAGTATTTT,CASSIVRGRTDTQYF
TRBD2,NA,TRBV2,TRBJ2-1,TGTGCCAGCAGTGAAGAGGGTAGCGGGGGGCACAATGAGCAGTTCTTC,CASSEEGSGGHNEQFF
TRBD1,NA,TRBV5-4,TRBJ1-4,TGTGCCAGCAGTTTGGACAGGGGGGATGAAAAACTGTTTTTT,CASSLDRGDEKLFF
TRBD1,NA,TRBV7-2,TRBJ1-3,TGTGCCAGCAGCTTAGCAGGGGGCGCGGGTGGAAACACCATATATTTT,CASSLAGGAGGNTIYF
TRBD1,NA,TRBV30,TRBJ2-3,TGTGCCTGGAGTACCGGACAGGCGATAGGGGCAGATACGCAGTATTTT,CAWSTGQAIGADTQYF
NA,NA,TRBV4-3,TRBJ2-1,TGCGCCAGCAGCCAAGATTGGAATGAGCAGTTCTTC,CASSQDWNEQFF
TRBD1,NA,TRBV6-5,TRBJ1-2,TGTGCCAGCAGCAACGGACAGGGGTATGGCTACACCTTC,CASSNGQGYGYTF
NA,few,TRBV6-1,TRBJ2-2,TGTGCCAGCAGTGAAGCGGCGCTAGGCACCGGGGAGCTGTTTTTT,CASSEAALGTGELFF
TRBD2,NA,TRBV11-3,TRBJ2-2,TGTGCCAGCAGCCCTACGGGGGGACTTTCCACCGGGGAGCTGTTTTTT,CASSPTGGLSTGELFF
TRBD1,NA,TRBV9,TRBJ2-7,TGTGCCAGCAGCACCTCAACAGGGGACGAGCAGTACTTC,CASSTSTGDEQYF
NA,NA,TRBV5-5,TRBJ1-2,TGTGCCAGCAGCTCAGTGGGCGCAGACTATGGCTACACCTTC,CASSSVGADYGYTF